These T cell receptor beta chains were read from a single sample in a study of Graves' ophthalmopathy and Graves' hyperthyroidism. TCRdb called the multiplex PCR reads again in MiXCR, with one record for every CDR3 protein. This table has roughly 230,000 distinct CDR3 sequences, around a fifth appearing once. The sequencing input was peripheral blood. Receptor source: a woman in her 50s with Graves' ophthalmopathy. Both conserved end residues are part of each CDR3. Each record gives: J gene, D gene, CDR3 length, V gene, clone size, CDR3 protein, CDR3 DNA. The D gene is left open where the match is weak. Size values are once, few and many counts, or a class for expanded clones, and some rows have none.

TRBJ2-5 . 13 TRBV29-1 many CSVAGRGGETQYF TGCAGCGTTGCTGGACGGGGCGGAGAGACCCAGTACTTC
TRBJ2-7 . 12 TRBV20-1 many CSAGTGNGGQYF TGCAGTGCGGGAACAGGGAACGGCGGGCAGTACTTC
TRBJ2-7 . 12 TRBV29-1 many CSVAGGGYEQYF TGCAGCGTCGCCGGAGGGGGTTACGAGCAGTACTTC
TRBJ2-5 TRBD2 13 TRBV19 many CASSKNGGETQYF TGTGCCAGTAGCAAGAACGGGGGGGAGACCCAGTACTTC
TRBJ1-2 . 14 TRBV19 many CASNSGALDYGYTF TGTGCCAGTAACTCAGGGGCCCTGGACTATGGCTACACCTTC
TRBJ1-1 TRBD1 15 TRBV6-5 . CASSLMGQKNTEAFF TGTGCCAGCAGCTTAATGGGACAGAAGAACACTGAAGCTTTCTTT
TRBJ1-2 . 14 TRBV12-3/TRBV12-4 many CASSPTGERYGYTF TGTGCCAGCAGTCCAACAGGAGAACGGTATGGCTACACCTTC
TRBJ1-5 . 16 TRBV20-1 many CSARDFGGGSNQPQHF TGCAGTGCTAGAGATTTCGGAGGGGGTAGCAATCAGCCCCAGCATTTT
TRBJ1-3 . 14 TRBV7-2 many CASSFVGGGNTIYF TGTGCCAGCAGCTTTGTGGGGGGTGGAAACACCATATATTTT
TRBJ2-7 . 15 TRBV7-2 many CASSLGVTNSYEQYF TGTGCCAGCAGCTTAGGAGTGACCAATTCCTACGAGCAGTACTTC
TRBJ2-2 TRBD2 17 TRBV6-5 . CASSYPRLAGDTGELFF TGTGCCAGCAGTTACCCCCGGCTAGCGGGAGACACCGGGGAGCTGTTTTTT
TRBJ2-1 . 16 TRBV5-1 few CASSLVRAGEPNEQFF TGCGCCAGCAGCTTGGTGCGGGCAGGGGAGCCTAATGAGCAGTTCTTC
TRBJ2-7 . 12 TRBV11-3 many CASNELGVEQYF TGTGCCAGCAACGAACTTGGTGTAGAGCAGTACTTC
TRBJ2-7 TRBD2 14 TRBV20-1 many CSAGTSGRQYEQYF TGCAGTGCGGGGACTAGCGGGAGACAGTACGAGCAGTACTTC
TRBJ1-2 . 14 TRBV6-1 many CASSETPVVYGYTF TGTGCCAGCAGTGAAACCCCTGTTGTCTATGGCTACACCTTC
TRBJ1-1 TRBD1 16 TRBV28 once CASSSYLGRRDSEAFF TGTGCCAGCAGTTCTTATCTTGGGCGGCGGGACAGTGAAGCTTTCTTT
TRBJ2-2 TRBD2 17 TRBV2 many CASSELGSGTNTGELFF TGTGCCAGCAGCGAACTAGGGAGCGGGACGAACACCGGGGAGCTGTTTTTT
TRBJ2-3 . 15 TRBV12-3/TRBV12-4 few CADMEGGIGGLEQYF TGTGCCGACATGGAAGGCGGGATTGGGGGCTTGGAGCAGTATTTT
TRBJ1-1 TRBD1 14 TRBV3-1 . CASSRGQGEGRAFF TGTGCCAGCAGCCGAGGACAGGGCGAAGGCAGAGCTTTCTTT
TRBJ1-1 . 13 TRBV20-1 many CSSQRNMNTEAFF TGCAGTTCCCAGAGGAACATGAACACTGAAGCTTTCTTT
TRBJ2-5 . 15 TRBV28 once CASRPGPRTAETQYF TGTGCCAGCAGGCCGGGACCCCGGACAGCCGAGACCCAGTACTTC
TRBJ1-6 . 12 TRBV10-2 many CASSEIDSPLHF TGCGCCAGCAGTGAAATCGATTCACCCCTCCACTTT
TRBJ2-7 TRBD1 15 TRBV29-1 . CSVEMGQASSYEQYF TGCAGCGTTGAAATGGGACAGGCTAGCTCCTACGAGCAGTACTTC
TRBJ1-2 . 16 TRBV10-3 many CAISGDTGGSGGGYTF TGTGCCATCAGCGGGGACACAGGAGGAAGTGGTGGTGGCTACACCTTC
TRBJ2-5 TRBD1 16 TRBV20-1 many CSARTPRTGYQETQYF TGCAGTGCTAGAACTCCTCGGACAGGGTACCAAGAGACCCAGTACTTC
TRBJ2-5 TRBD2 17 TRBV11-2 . CASSSVTSGRRGQTQYF TGTGCCAGCAGCTCAGTGACTAGCGGGAGACGGGGGCAGACCCAGTACTTC
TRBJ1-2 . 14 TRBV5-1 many CASSSGVVDYGYTF TGCGCCAGCAGCTCAGGGGTGGTCGACTATGGCTACACCTTC
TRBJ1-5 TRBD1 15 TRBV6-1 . CASRVRWDSYQPQHF TGTGCCAGCAGGGTGCGATGGGACAGTTATCAGCCCCAGCATTTT
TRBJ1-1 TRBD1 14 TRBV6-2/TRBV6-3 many CASRPGTGGPEAFF TGTGCCAGCAGACCAGGGACAGGGGGCCCTGAAGCTTTCTTT
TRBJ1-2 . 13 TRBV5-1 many CASSLSAGTGYTF TGCGCCAGCAGCTTATCAGCAGGGACCGGCTACACCTTC
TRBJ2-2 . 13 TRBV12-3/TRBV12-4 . CASTGASTGELFF TGTGCCAGCACCGGGGCCTCCACCGGGGAGCTGTTTTTT
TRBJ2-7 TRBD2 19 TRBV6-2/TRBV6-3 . CASSYQGLAGVGGSYEQYF TGTGCCAGCAGTTACCAAGGACTAGCGGGAGTCGGCGGATCCTACGAGCAGTACTTC
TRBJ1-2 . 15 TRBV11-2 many CASSLERGDNYGYTF TGTGCCAGCAGCTTAGAGAGAGGCGATAACTATGGCTACACCTTC
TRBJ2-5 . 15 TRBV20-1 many CSARGRRGGQETQYF TGCAGTGCTAGAGGTAGACGTGGGGGGCAAGAGACCCAGTACTTC
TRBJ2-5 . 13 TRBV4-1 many CASSLTNGETQYF TGCGCCAGCAGCCTCACCAATGGGGAGACCCAGTACTTC
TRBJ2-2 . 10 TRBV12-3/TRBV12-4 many CASSGGELFF TGTGCCAGCAGCGGCGGGGAGCTGTTTTTT
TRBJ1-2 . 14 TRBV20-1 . CSASLQTLNYGYTF TGCAGTGCTAGCCTCCAGACCCTTAACTATGGCTACACCTTC
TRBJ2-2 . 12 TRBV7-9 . CASSLDPGELFF TGTGCCAGCAGCTTAGACCCCGGGGAGCTGTTTTTT
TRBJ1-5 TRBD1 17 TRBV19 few CASSARPTGIGNQPQHF TGTGCCAGTAGTGCAAGGCCGACAGGGATAGGCAATCAGCCCCAGCATTTT
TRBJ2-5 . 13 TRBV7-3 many CASSPLGEETQYF TGTGCCAGCAGCCCACTGGGGGAGGAGACCCAGTACTTC
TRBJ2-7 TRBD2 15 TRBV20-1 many CSARHLAGGPHEQYF TGCAGTGCTCGACACCTAGCGGGAGGGCCGCACGAGCAGTACTTC
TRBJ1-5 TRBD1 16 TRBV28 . CASSPRDRGGNQPQHF TGTGCCAGCAGTCCCCGGGACAGGGGAGGGAATCAGCCCCAGCATTTT
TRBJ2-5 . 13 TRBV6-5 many CASTPGVGQTQYF TGTGCCAGCACCCCGGGAGTAGGGCAGACCCAGTACTTC
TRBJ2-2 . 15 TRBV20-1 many CSASSAGPNTGELFF TGCAGTGCTAGCTCGGCAGGTCCCAACACCGGGGAGCTGTTTTTT
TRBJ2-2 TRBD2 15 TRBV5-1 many CASSPREGRTGELFF TGCGCCAGCTCCCCACGGGAGGGGCGCACCGGGGAGCTGTTTTTT
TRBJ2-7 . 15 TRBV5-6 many CASSWMGGRTYEQYF TGTGCCAGCAGCTGGATGGGAGGCAGAACCTACGAGCAGTACTTC
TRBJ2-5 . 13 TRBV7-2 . CASSPTEVETQYF TGTGCCAGCAGTCCCACAGAGGTGGAGACCCAGTACTTC
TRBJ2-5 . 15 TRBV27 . CAGSFSPGNLETQYF TGTGCCGGCAGTTTCAGCCCTGGGAATTTAGAGACCCAGTACTTC
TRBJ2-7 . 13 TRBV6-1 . CASNPAVSYEQYF TGTGCCAGCAATCCAGCGGTCTCCTACGAGCAGTACTTC
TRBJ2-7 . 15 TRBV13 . CVSSFVRTSSYEQYF TGTGTCAGCAGTTTCGTCCGTACGAGCTCCTACGAGCAGTACTTC
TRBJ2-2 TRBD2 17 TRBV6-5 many CASSYKAGGANTGELFF TGTGCCAGCAGTTACAAGGCGGGAGGAGCGAACACCGGGGAGCTGTTTTTT
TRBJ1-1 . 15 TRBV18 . CASSPRVGENTEAFF TGTGCCAGCTCACCAAGGGTAGGGGAGAACACTGAAGCTTTCTTT